The T cell receptor (beta chain) described here comes from a study of CD8 T cells in ankylosing spondylitis. Points on this clonotype: Its antigen is still unknown.

From the 5' RACE reads, TCRdb called clonotypes with MiXCR, one entry per CDR3 protein. The repertoire holds about 800,000 distinct CDR3 sequences, with approximately 10% as singletons. Study-wide results and caveats: Blood of patients with ankylosing spondylitis appeared to be characterized by a TCR beta motif of eight or nine highly homologous variants. The study looked at matched synovial fluid samples from ankylosing spondylitis patients. Disease-linked clones were reported to be significantly enriched there.

The sample consisted of blood, either unsorted or a sorted T cell fraction (not recorded which). The receptor's source is a male donor with ankylosing spondylitis.

The CDR3 DNA sequence: TGTGCCAGCAGTCCCCCCGCCGGGAGAAATTCACCCCTCCACTTT. This codes for CASSPPAGRNSPLHF. V and J are TRBV28 and TRBJ1-6; D gene ambiguous. The ends were cut back, 5 bases at V and 7 bases at J, with 15 bases in the middle. The CDR3 sequence is 15 residues long. CDR1 and CDR2 from the germline V gene are MDHEN and SYDVKM. Together with reference TRBV28 and TRBJ1-6, the CDR3 gives the full variable domain: DVKVTQSSRYLVKRTGEKVFLECVQDMDHENMFWYRQDPGLGLRLIYFSYDVKMKEKGDIPEGYSVSREKKERFSLILESASTNQTSMYLCASSPPAGRNSPLHFGNGTRLTVT.